The T cell receptor (beta chain) under discussion was sequenced for a study of T-cell reconstitution after alpha-beta-depleted transplantation in children. General study results and limits: The study reportedly traced alpha-beta T cells about two months after transplant to several hundred expanded graft clones.

Comments on this clonotype: What it recognizes is unknown.

TCRbeta library construction was performed incorporating unique molecular identifiers. One entry per CDR3 protein results from TCRdb running MiXCR on the PCR reads. There are 450,000 to 700,000 distinct CDR3 sequences in the sample; 25% to 30% occur only once, and around a third lies in the top ten. The V gene's germline CDR1 is SGHTA and CDR2 FQGNSA. The CDR3 is 15 amino acids. The J segment lost 5 bases and the V segment lost 3 bases, leaving 7 bases of the junction unmatched. Sequencing used PBMCs, obtained before TCRalphabeta/CD19-depleted stem cell transplant. The receptor comes from a boy under three years old with Wiskott-Aldrich syndrome, due to receive a stem cell transplant. This rearrangement joins TRBV7-2 to TRBJ2-3; 8 bases line up with TRBD2. The CDR3 protein is CASSFSGTRGDTQYF. The CDR3 DNA is TGTGCCAGCAGCTTTTCCGGGACTAGGGGAGATACGCAGTATTTT.